This T cell receptor beta chain is from a study of blood T cell repertoires in COVID-19. Study summary: Researchers got acute and convalescent COVID-19 samples from the United States, Italy and Spain.

Participant-reported clinical history was the basis for cohort assignment. Two negative PCRs, clearance, or symptom resolution had been documented for recovered Cohort 3 donors. Study processing details: Amplifying reference gene primers gave estimates of nucleated cell counts. Data came from immunoSEQ multiplex PCR; TCRdb stores just in-frame clones and leaves some out. The V and J calls and clone size were taken over from that table, and D and trimming were inferred from the DNA. This sample has around 230,000 clones, with 82% found just once. Germline V gene data show CDR1 as MDHEN and CDR2 as SYDVKM. Deletions cut 6 bases from V and 1 base from J, with 13 bases between. The CDR3 has 15 residues.

The rearrangement joins TRBV28 to TRBJ1-3, with a tentative D call TRBD1 (6 bases). The receptor was isolated from a man aged 35 to 55 who had recovered from COVID-19. Sample: PBMCs or T cells enriched from blood (not recorded which). CDR3 region: CASSRVGASGNTIYF. The CDR3 bases are TGTGCCAGCAGCCGCGTGGGGGCATCTGGAAACACCATATATTTT.